Listed here is a single T cell receptor beta chain. Antigen: not known. The source of the sample is a study of beta chain features in type 1 diabetes. As every portion of the isolated RNA was reverse transcribed, the sequencing read expressed TCRB transcripts. TCRdb's table, derived via immunoSEQ multiplex PCR, lists solely in-frame clones and lacks some. This table has some 150,000 clones, 9% to 10% appearing once. V shed 3 bases, J shed 6 bases, and the junction held 15 bases outside the gene matches. The CDR3 runs 18 residues. Per germline, CDR1 SSHAT and CDR2 FNYEAQ (reference sequence). Study conclusions and caveats: Researchers caution that PCR might favor shorter templates, equally among patients and controls.

The clonotype comes from a woman aged 40 to 50 in good health. J is TRBJ2-1 and V is TRBV7-7; 9 bases line up with TRBD2. Sequencing used central memory CD4+ T cells from blood. CDR3 in DNA: TGTGCCAGCAGCTTGTTCGATACCGGGCGGGGGGGCCTCAATGAGCAGTTCTTC. Amino acids: CASSLFDTGRGGLNEQFF.